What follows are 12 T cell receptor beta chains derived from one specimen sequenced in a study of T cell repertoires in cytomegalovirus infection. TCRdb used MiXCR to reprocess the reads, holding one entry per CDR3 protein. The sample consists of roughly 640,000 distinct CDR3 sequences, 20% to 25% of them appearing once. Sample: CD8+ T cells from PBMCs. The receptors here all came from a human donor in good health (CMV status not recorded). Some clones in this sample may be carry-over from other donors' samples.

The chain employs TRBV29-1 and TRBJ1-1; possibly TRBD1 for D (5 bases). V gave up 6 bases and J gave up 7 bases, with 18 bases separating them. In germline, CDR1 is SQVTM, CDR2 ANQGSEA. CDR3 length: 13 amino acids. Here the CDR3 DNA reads TGCAGCGTGGTAACTACAGGTTCCATTGAAGCTTTCTTT. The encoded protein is CSVVTTGSIEAFF.

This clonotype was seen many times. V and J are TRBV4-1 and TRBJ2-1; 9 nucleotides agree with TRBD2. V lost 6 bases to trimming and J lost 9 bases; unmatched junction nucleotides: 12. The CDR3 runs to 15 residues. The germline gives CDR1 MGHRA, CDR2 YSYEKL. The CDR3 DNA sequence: TGCGCCAGCAGTCTTTCCATCCTAGCGGGGATTGAGCAGTTCTTC. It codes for CASSLSILAGIEQFF.

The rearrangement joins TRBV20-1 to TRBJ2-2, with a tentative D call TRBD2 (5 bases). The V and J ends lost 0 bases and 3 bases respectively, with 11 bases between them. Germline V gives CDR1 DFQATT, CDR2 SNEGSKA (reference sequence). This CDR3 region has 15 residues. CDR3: CSARDLRRDTGELFF. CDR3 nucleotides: TGCAGTGCTAGAGATTTGAGGCGGGACACCGGGGAGCTGTTTTTT.

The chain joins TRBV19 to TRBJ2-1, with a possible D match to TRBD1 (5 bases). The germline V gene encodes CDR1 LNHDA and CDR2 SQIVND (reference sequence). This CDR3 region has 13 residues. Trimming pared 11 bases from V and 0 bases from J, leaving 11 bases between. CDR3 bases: TGTGCCGCAGGGTTGAGCTCCTACAATGAGCAGTTCTTC. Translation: CAAGLSSYNEQFF.

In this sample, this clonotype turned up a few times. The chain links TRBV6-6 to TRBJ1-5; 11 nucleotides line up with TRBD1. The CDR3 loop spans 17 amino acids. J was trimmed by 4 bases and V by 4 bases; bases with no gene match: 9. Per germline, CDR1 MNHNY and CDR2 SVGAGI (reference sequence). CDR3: CASSSGTGGFRNQPQHF. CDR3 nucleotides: TGTGCCAGCAGTTCCGGGACAGGGGGTTTTAGGAATCAGCCCCAGCATTTT.

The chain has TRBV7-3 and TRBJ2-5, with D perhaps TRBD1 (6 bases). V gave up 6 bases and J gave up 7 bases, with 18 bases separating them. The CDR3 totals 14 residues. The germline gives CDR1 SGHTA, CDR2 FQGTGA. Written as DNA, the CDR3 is TGTGCCAGCAGTTCTCAGGGGAAGTTCGGGACCCAGTACTTC. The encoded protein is CASSSQGKFGTQYF.

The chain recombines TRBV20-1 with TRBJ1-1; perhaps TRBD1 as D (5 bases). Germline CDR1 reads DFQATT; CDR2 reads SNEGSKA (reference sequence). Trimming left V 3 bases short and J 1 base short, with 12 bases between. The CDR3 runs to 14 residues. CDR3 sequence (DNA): TGCAGTGCTAGGCTACTCCAGGGGAACACTGAAGCTTTCTTT. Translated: CSARLLQGNTEAFF.

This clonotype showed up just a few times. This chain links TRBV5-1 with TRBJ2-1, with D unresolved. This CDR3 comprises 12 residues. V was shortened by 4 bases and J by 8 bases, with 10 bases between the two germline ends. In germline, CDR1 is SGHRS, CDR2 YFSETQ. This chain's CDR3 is CASSPSIDEQFF. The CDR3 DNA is TGCGCCAGCAGCCCTAGTATCGATGAGCAGTTCTTC.

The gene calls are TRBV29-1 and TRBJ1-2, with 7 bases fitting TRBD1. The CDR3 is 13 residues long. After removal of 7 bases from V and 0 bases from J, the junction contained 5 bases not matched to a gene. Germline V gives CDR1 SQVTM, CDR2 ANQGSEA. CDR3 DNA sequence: TGCAGCGCTGCGACAGGGCCTAACTATGGCTACACCTTC. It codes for CSAATGPNYGYTF.

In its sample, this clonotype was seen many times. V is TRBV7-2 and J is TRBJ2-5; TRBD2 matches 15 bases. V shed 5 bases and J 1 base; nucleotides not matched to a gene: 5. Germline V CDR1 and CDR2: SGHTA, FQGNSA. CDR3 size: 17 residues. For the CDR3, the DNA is TGTGCCAGCAGCCCGCGGACTAGCGGGGGGGGCCAAGAGACCCAGTACTTC. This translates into CASSPRTSGGGQETQYF. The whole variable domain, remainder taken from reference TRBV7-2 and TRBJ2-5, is GAGVSQSPSNKVTEKGKDVELRCDPISGHTALYWYRQSLGQGLEFLIYFQGNSAPDKSGLPSDRFSAERTGGSVSTLTIQRTQQEDSAVYLCASSPRTSGGGQETQYFGPGTRLLVL.

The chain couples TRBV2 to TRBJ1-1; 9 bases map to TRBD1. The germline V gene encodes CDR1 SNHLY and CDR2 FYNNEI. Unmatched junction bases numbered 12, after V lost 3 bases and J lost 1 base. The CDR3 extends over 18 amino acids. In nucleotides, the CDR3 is TGTGCCAGCAGTGATATTAACAGGGGGCCGGGTCGGAACACTGAAGCTTTCTTT. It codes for CASSDINRGPGRNTEAFF.

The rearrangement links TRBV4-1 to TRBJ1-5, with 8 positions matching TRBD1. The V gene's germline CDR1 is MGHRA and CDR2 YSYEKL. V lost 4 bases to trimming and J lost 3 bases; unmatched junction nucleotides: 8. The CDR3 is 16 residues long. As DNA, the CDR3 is TGCGCCAGCAGCCCCGAGACAGGGGCCACCAATCAGCCCCAGCATTTT. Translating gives CASSPETGATNQPQHF.